The rows below give T cell receptor beta chains drawn from one sample of a study of T cells in Graves' hyperthyroidism and ophthalmopathy. TCRdb ran MiXCR on the multiplex PCR reads and lists one entry per CDR3 protein. The sample consists of hundreds of thousands of distinct CDR3 sequences, roughly 15% of them appearing once. The sequencing input was blood. The source is a woman aged 45-60 years with Graves' ophthalmopathy. CDR3s include the opening cysteine and the closing phenylalanine or tryptophan. The D gene is left open where the match is weak.

d_call v_call cdr3_aa
TRBD2 TRBV20-1 CSARSGRGYNEQFF
TRBD2 TRBV4-1 CASSQELASGAYEQYF
- TRBV15 CATSRGAQTEAFF
TRBD1 TRBV27 CASSSGTGGGYGYTF
- TRBV6-2/TRBV6-3 CASSYEDSRYEQYF
- TRBV12-3/TRBV12-4 CASSFSPGANVLTF
TRBD1 TRBV5-4 CASSLEGAAYEQYF
- TRBV6-6 CASSYSTGSAETYEQYF
- TRBV4-3 CASSQDAGLSTDTQYF
- TRBV3-1 CASSHRAWGANTEAFF
TRBD1 TRBV20-1 CRAGTGSYEQYF
- TRBV7-3 CASSWGLAGTDTQYF
- TRBV19 CASTTGRFSGNTIYF
- TRBV7-9 CVCEDYSYEQYF
- TRBV7-3 CASSLRGLDTQYF
TRBD2 TRBV7-9 CASSLALSGRVADTQYF
TRBD1 TRBV6-1 CASSPLGQGMAEAFF
TRBD1 TRBV5-1 CASSWEGTDSGNTIYF
TRBD1 TRBV4-3 CASSRGTVSPYGYTF
- TRBV12-3/TRBV12-4 CASRPTGRKVNSPLHF
TRBD2 TRBV6-1 CASSLTSGWSHSTDTQYF
- TRBV18 CASSPPSTRSTDTQYF
TRBD1 TRBV27 CASSPGTGGFQPQHF
TRBD2 TRBV12-3/TRBV12-4 CASSSEVPDPSGSSVDKNIQYF
- TRBV30 CAWMAQRANYGYTF
- TRBV6-1 CASSEFLSRLLTPYEQYF
- TRBV2 CATQGKGGETQYF
- TRBV27 CASSLFTLTGEQFF
- TRBV4-1 CASSQDPGVSNEQFF
- TRBV9 CASSASGASSYEQYF
- TRBV5-1 CASSPGASGHYGYTF
TRBD1 TRBV5-1 CASRDRGLIAEKLFF
- TRBV12-3/TRBV12-4 CASSLYGGYSGNTIYF
- TRBV11-2 CASSSREPNIQYF
TRBD2 TRBV14 CASSHSGGVGYEQYF
TRBD1 TRBV27 CASSTGGFSPLHF
- TRBV7-9 CASSLAGVVNEQFF
- TRBV19 CASSIQGPMNTEAFF
- TRBV7-9 CASGSRPTAETQYF
- TRBV29-1 CSVVSRAPRNIQYF
TRBD2 TRBV6-1 CASRSTREGRTGELFF
- TRBV19 CASSIGLKHNQPQHF
TRBD1 TRBV6-1 CASSDTRTGGYEQYF
TRBD2 TRBV20-1 CSATSTSGRLDEQFF
TRBD2 TRBV9 CASSVVLAGEQFF
- TRBV9 CASSVSLTGTDYGYTF
TRBD2 TRBV7-2 CASSQLAGGSTDTQYF
TRBD2 TRBV9 CASSPTTSGSGRAYNEQFF
TRBD2 TRBV2 CASSRGGSGGNEQFF